This TCR beta chain was sequenced in a study of identical twins. TCRdb used MiXCR to reprocess the 5' RACE reads, holding one entry per CDR3 protein. The profile shows about 450,000 distinct CDR3 sequences, less than 20% of them singletons. This clonotype was observed many times. The CDR3 runs to 15 residues. Per germline, CDR1 SGDLS and CDR2 YYNGEE. V was cut by 0 bases and J by 5 bases, with 9 bases left in between. The specimen sequenced was naive T cells sorted from blood. This receptor was identified in a man in his fifties or sixties in good health. The V call is TRBV9, the J call TRBJ1-6; D gene unclear. For the CDR3, the DNA is TGTGCCAGCAGCGTAGACTTGCCGGATAATTCACCCCTCCACTTT. This sequence encodes CASSVDLPDNSPLHF.